This T cell receptor (beta chain) was found in a study of cytomegalovirus exposure and HLA in healthy donors. Overall study context: Previous work identified roughly 120 million unique TCR beta sequences from around 200 million T cells.

V was shortened by 0 bases and J by 1 base, with 6 bases between the two germline ends. From germline, CDR1 is GTSNPN and CDR2 SVGIG (reference sequence). This CDR3 has 13 amino acids. Comment on this clone: Its antigen is unidentified.

Study-wide findings and caveats: Reportedly, a later analysis found an Asian-associated ancestry cluster had fewer N-insertions than the roughly 700-donor mean.

PCR used 60 Vbeta primers and 13 Jbeta primers. As processed by the authors: In a later analysis, of approximately 81 million unique beta chains, 9 million to 11 million appeared in at least two donors. The protocol was immunoSEQ multiplex PCR, while the TCRdb copy is restricted to in-frame clones and leaves out a portion. The DNA gave D and trimming, while V, J and clone size come from that table. The top ten clones hold around a sixth of a sample with 55,000 to 75,000 clones, 55% to 75% of them seen once. Sequencing used PBMCs. This rearrangement joins TRBV30 to TRBJ2-5, with D perhaps TRBD2 (5 bases). This TCR came from a man aged 40-49 years in good health and CMV-seropositive. CDR3 region: CAWSVGVQETQYF. The CDR3, as DNA: TGTGCCTGGAGTGTCGGGGTCCAAGAGACCCAGTACTTC.